Presented here are 30 T cell receptor beta chains from one specimen sequenced in a study of naive and memory T cell subsets. Both TRBC1 and TRBC2 were covered by a beta constant-region primer of two equimolar oligonucleotides. Nested alpha and beta constant-region primers with the SP2 primer drove four PCR rounds on ligated cDNA. TCRdb passed the UMI-ligation and nested PCR reads through MiXCR, listing each CDR3 protein once. The table records just over 80,000 distinct CDR3 sequences, over 8.5% of them present only once. Sequencing was carried out using naive CD8+ T cells from blood. Receptor source: a human donor in good health.

The rearrangement uses TRBV7-9 and TRBJ2-1; 8 bases fit TRBD1. CDR3 length: 14 amino acids. With V trimmed by 7 bases and J by 7 bases, 9 bases remained unmatched. Germline V gene data show CDR1 as SEHNR and CDR2 as FQNEAQ (reference sequence). The DNA of the CDR3 is TGTGCCAGCATCCCGGGACAGGCGTTAAATGAGCAGTTCTTC. Its translation: CASIPGQALNEQFF.

This clonotype came up many times. This chain connects TRBV15 to TRBJ2-3, with 7 bases identical to TRBD2. With V trimmed by 1 base and J by 5 bases, 12 bases remained unmatched. This CDR3 comprises 17 residues. Germline loops: CDR1 LNHNV, CDR2 YYDKDF (reference sequence). CDR3 bases: TGTGCCACCAGCAGAGCCCTAACCCTAGCGGAAGAAGATACGCAGTATTTT. Protein: CATSRALTLAEEDTQYF.

In its sample, this clonotype was seen many times. The rearrangement links TRBV7-6 to TRBJ2-1; 8 bases are a match to TRBD2. CDR3 size: 13 residues. The junction had 6 bases not matched to a gene; V was cut back by 5 bases and J by 9 bases. The germline V gene has CDR1 SGHVS and CDR2 FNYEAQ. CDR3 nucleotide sequence: TGTGCCAGCAGCGAAACTAGCGGTAGTGAGCAGTTCTTC. It specifies CASSETSGSEQFF.

The rearrangement links TRBV7-8 to TRBJ2-5, with D tentatively TRBD1 (5 bases). The germline V and J ends were trimmed by 3 bases and 2 bases, with 10 bases remaining between them. This CDR3 is built from 14 residues. Germline V gene data show CDR1 as SGHVS and CDR2 as FQNEAQ. CDR3 sequence reads: CASSLNRQQETQYF. The CDR3 DNA is TGTGCCAGCAGCTTGAACCGACAGCAAGAGACCCAGTACTTC.

This clonotype was observed at least ten times. This rearrangement joins TRBV12-3 or TRBV12-4 to TRBJ2-4; 14 bases align to TRBD2. The CDR3 runs 18 residues. The V gene end was trimmed by 6 bases and the J gene end by 1 base; junction bases not matched to a gene: 8. As DNA, the CDR3 is TGTGCCAGCAGGCCGACTAGCGGGAGGGCCGATGCCAAAAACATTCAGTACTTC. Protein product: CASRPTSGRADAKNIQYF.

This clonotype was seen more than once but under ten times. The chain has TRBV28 and TRBJ1-2; no clear D. Germline V gene data show CDR1 as MDHEN and CDR2 as SYDVKM. There are 14 residues in the CDR3. Trimming cost V 3 bases and J 2 bases, with 10 bases left between them. Here the CDR3 DNA reads TGTGCCAGCAGTTTCGCGGCAGGCAACTATGGCTACACCTTC. Amino acids: CASSFAAGNYGYTF.

This clonotype was observed at least ten times. The chain uses TRBV12-3 or TRBV12-4 and TRBJ2-7, with unresolved D. This CDR3 is 11 amino acids long. V dropped 6 bases and J dropped 6 bases, with 9 bases sitting between them. In DNA form, the CDR3 reads TGTGCCAGCAGCGCCGGACCCGAGCAGTACTTC. Protein: CASSAGPEQYF.

The table lists this clonotype with a few counts. The chain joins TRBV27 to TRBJ2-7, with D possibly being TRBD1 or TRBD2 (5 bases each). Looked up from germline, CDR1 is MNHEY and CDR2 is SMNVEV (reference sequence). V shed 2 bases and J shed 0 bases, with 8 bases lying between them. CDR3 size: 14 residues. The CDR3 DNA reads TGTGCCAGCAGTTTACCAGGGAGCTCCTACGAGCAGTACTTC. Translated: CASSLPGSSYEQYF.

This chain uses TRBV24-1 with TRBJ2-7; D unclear. Between the trimmed V and J ends, which lost 3 bases and 1 base, there was a span of 6 bases. Germline V gene lookup returns CDR1 KGHDR and CDR2 SFDVKD. The CDR3 spans 13 residues. The CDR3 bases are TGTGCCACCAGTGATCCCGTATCCTACGAGCAGTACTTC. This gives the protein CATSDPVSYEQYF.

The chain links TRBV20-1 to TRBJ2-3; D may be TRBD2 (6 bases). Per germline, CDR1 DFQATT and CDR2 SNEGSKA (reference sequence). Trimming cost V 0 bases and J 3 bases, with 13 bases left between them. The CDR3 contains 15 residues. The CDR3 DNA is TGCAGTGCTAGAGAAGTAGCGGAAGTAACAGATACGCAGTATTTT. Amino acid sequence: CSAREVAEVTDTQYF.

The chain links TRBV28 to TRBJ2-7; 9 bases align to TRBD1. This CDR3 is built from 16 residues. The V and J ends lost 8 bases and 0 bases, in that order; junction bases with no gene match: 11. Per the germline V gene, CDR1 is MDHEN and CDR2 is SYDVKM. CDR3 sequence reads: CASGPWGQGSSYEQYF. Here the CDR3 DNA reads TGTGCCAGCGGACCCTGGGGACAGGGAAGCTCCTACGAGCAGTACTTC.

This clonotype appeared many times. The chain joins TRBV15 to TRBJ2-1; 10 nucleotides line up with TRBD1. From germline, CDR1 is LNHNV and CDR2 YYDKDF (reference sequence). There are 15 residues in the CDR3. V lost 2 bases, J lost 4 bases, and 2 bases stayed unmatched. The chain's CDR3 is CATSRPGQGYNEQFF. In nucleotides, the CDR3 is TGTGCCACCAGCAGACCGGGACAGGGGTACAATGAGCAGTTCTTC.

A few counts support this clonotype. The chain joins TRBV20-1 to TRBJ2-5; 7 positions match TRBD1. V trimming: 5 bases; J trimming: 0 bases; junction bases outside the gene matches: 12. The length of the CDR3 is 16 residues. Per the germline V gene, CDR1 is DFQATT and CDR2 is SNEGSKA (reference sequence). CDR3 amino acids: CSALPRRGGYQETQYF. The DNA of the CDR3 is TGCAGTGCTCTACCGAGAAGAGGGGGCTACCAAGAGACCCAGTACTTC.

This chain links TRBV10-3 with TRBJ2-7, with TRBD1 identical over 10 bases. The CDR3 spans 16 residues. V trimming: 7 bases; J trimming: 4 bases; junction bases outside the gene matches: 13. Germline-derived CDR1 and CDR2 are ENHRY and SYGVKD. The DNA for the CDR3 is TGTGCCATCACAAAGGACGCGGGACAGGGGCTTTACGAGCAGTACTTC. This gives the protein CAITKDAGQGLYEQYF.

Ten or more counts support this clonotype. The chain uses TRBV18 and TRBJ2-7, with D unresolved. This CDR3 spans 14 amino acids. In germline, CDR1 is KGHSH, CDR2 LQKENI. Trimming stripped 2 bases from V and 0 bases from J, with 8 bases between. The CDR3 bases are TGTGCCAGCTCACCAGGACGAGGCTCCTACGAGCAGTACTTC. Its translation is CASSPGRGSYEQYF.

This clonotype turned up a few times. The CDR3 nucleotides are TGCAGCGTTGAAGAGGGGTCCCAAAGCTACGAGCAGTACTTC. This translates into CSVEEGSQSYEQYF. The genes are TRBV29-1 and TRBJ2-7, with unresolved D. CDR1 SQVTM and CDR2 ANQGSEA come from the germline V gene. The CDR3 length is 14 residues. Deletions cut 0 bases from V and 3 bases from J, with 12 bases between.

There are a few counts of this clonotype. The chain couples TRBV5-6 to TRBJ1-5; 7 nucleotides align to TRBD1. The CDR3 loop spans 15 amino acids. The germline CDR1 and CDR2 sequences are SGHDT and YYEEEE. V lost 0 bases and J lost 6; bases outside the gene matches: 6. The CDR3 loop reads CASSLGQGGVQPQHF. The CDR3 bases are TGTGCCAGCAGCTTGGGGCAGGGGGGGGTTCAGCCCCAGCATTTT. The whole variable domain, filled in from reference TRBV5-6 and TRBJ1-5, reads DAGVTQSPTHLIKTRGQQVTLRCSPKSGHDTVSWYQQALGQGPQFIFQYYEEEERQRGNFPDRFSGHQFPNYSSELNVNALLLGDSALYLCASSLGQGGVQPQHFGDGTRLSIL.

The chain joins TRBV5-4 to TRBJ2-1; D is undetermined. Per the germline V gene, CDR1 is SGHNT and CDR2 is YYREEE (reference sequence). This CDR3 region has 13 residues. V lost 0 bases, J lost 6 bases, and 7 bases lay in between. DNA of the CDR3: TGTGCCAGCAGCTTGGAGGTCCTCAATGAGCAGTTCTTC. It specifies CASSLEVLNEQFF.

This clonotype was counted only a few times. The V gene is TRBV2, the J gene TRBJ1-4; 9 bases are a match to TRBD1. Losses at the gene ends were 6 bases for V and 0 bases for J; bases not matched to a gene: 14. The CDR3 is 19 amino acids. The germline CDR1 and CDR2 sequences are SNHLY and FYNNEI. The CDR3: CASRGTGRITHTTNEKLFF. As DNA, the CDR3 is TGTGCCAGCAGGGGGACAGGGCGTATTACTCATACAACTAATGAAAAACTGTTTTTT. Full variable domain (outside the CDR3, taken from reference TRBV2 and TRBJ1-4): EPEVTQTPSHQVTQMGQEVILRCVPISNHLYFYWYRQILGQKVEFLVSFYNNEISEKSEIFDDQFSVERPDGSNFTLKIRSTKLEDSAMYFCASRGTGRITHTTNEKLFFGSGTQLSVL.

This clonotype has a handful of counts. The chain carries TRBV6-6 and TRBJ2-1; 11 nucleotides agree with TRBD2. The CDR3 has 16 amino acids. CDR1 is MNHNY, CDR2 SVGAGI, per germline (reference sequence). With V trimmed by 2 bases and J by 7 bases, 7 bases remained unmatched. CDR3 loop: CASSYRSGRAGNEQFF. DNA for the CDR3: TGTGCCAGCAGTTACCGTAGCGGGAGGGCGGGGAATGAGCAGTTCTTC.

There are many counts of this clonotype. The chain has TRBV21-1 and TRBJ2-6; the table's D call of TRBD1 was not tested on the DNA. TRBV21-1 is reported as a pseudogene. The CDR3 runs to 19 residues. CDR3 region: CASSKVEGQGASGANVLTF. The CDR3 DNA reads TGTGCCAGCAGCAAAGTAGAGGGACAGGGGGCATCAGGGGCCAACGTCCTGACTTTC.

Ten or more counts support this clonotype. The rearrangement joins TRBV7-9 to TRBJ2-3, with TRBD2 as a possible D gene (5 bases). CDR1 is SEHNR and CDR2 is FQNEAQ in the germline V gene (reference sequence). The CDR3 sequence is 16 residues long. The V end lost 5 bases, the J end lost 1 base, and 16 bases lay between the germline ends. CDR3 nucleotide sequence: TGTGCCAGCAGCCCTAGAAGGGAGAAAGGCACAGATACGCAGTATTTT. Translated, it gives CASSPRREKGTDTQYF.

This clonotype was seen a few times. The chain uses TRBV13 and TRBJ2-1; 9 bases map to TRBD2. This CDR3 is built from 19 residues. Looked up from germline, CDR1 is PRHDT and CDR2 is FYEKMQ (reference sequence). The junction had 19 bases not matched to a gene; V was cut back by 1 base and J by 9 bases. The CDR3 is CASSLEMSRAGGPHLEQFF. The DNA of the CDR3 is TGTGCCAGCAGCTTAGAAATGAGTAGGGCGGGAGGGCCCCACCTTGAGCAGTTCTTC.

This clonotype occurred a few times. The chain combines TRBV12-3 or TRBV12-4 with TRBJ1-2; 10 bases line up with TRBD1. The CDR3 sequence is 16 residues long. V shed 5 bases, J shed 3 bases, and the junction held 9 bases outside the gene matches. DNA of the CDR3: TGTGCCAGCAGTAAACACCGGGACAGGGGACACTATGGCTACACCTTC. Translation: CASSKHRDRGHYGYTF.

This clonotype was counted many times. V and J are TRBV6-6 and TRBJ2-1; a weak D match, TRBD1 (6 bases). CDR3 size: 17 residues. The V end lost 6 bases, the J end lost 4 bases, and 22 bases lay between the germline ends. Germline assignment: CDR1 MNHNY and CDR2 SVGAGI (reference sequence). This CDR3 reads CASSNRDVSPKYNEQFF. The CDR3 coding sequence is TGTGCCAGCAGCAACAGGGACGTAAGCCCAAAATACAATGAGCAGTTCTTC.

The table lists this clonotype with a few counts. The chain combines TRBV15 with TRBJ1-1; TRBD1 aligns across 8 bases. The CDR3 is 12 residues long. The germline gives CDR1 LNHNV, CDR2 YYDKDF (reference sequence). Trimming took 3 bases from V and 7 from J; bases not matched to a gene: 1. DNA of the CDR3: TGTGCCACCAGCAGCGGGACAGGTGAAGCTTTCTTT. As protein: CATSSGTGEAFF.

V gene TRBV7-9 combines with J gene TRBJ2-7, with no clear D. The CDR3 has 16 amino acids. CDR1 is SEHNR and CDR2 is FQNEAQ in the germline V gene (reference sequence). V was cut by 2 bases and J by 4 bases, with 18 bases left in between. The CDR3 is CASSLRVSGPRYEQYF. The CDR3 DNA is TGTGCCAGCAGCTTACGTGTTTCCGGACCTCGGTACGAGCAGTACTTC.

This clonotype was counted ten times or more. The chain employs TRBV12-3 or TRBV12-4 and TRBJ1-2, with D possibly being TRBD1 (5 bases). Trimming pared 1 base from V and 6 bases from J, leaving 15 bases between. This CDR3 contains 15 residues. The CDR3 DNA sequence: TGTGCCAGCAGTTTAGGCAGGGTAAACCTCAATGGCTACACCTTC. This encodes CASSLGRVNLNGYTF.

The V call is TRBV9, the J call TRBJ2-1, with D possibly TRBD1 on 5 matching bases. The germline CDR1 and CDR2 sequences are SGDLS and YYNGEE. The CDR3 covers 15 residues. The V and J ends lost 0 bases and 1 base respectively, with 8 bases between them. CDR3 coding DNA: TGTGCCAGCAGCGTAGAAGGGGTTTCCTACAATGAGCAGTTCTTC. It encodes CASSVEGVSYNEQFF.

This clonotype was seen a handful of times. The V gene is TRBV2, the J gene TRBJ2-7, with D tentatively TRBD2 (6 bases). The CDR3 is 13 residues long. Germline-derived CDR1 and CDR2 are SNHLY and FYNNEI. The CDR3 is CAISGGASYEQYF. CDR3 sequence (DNA): TGTGCAATTAGCGGCGGGGCTTCCTACGAGCAGTACTTC.